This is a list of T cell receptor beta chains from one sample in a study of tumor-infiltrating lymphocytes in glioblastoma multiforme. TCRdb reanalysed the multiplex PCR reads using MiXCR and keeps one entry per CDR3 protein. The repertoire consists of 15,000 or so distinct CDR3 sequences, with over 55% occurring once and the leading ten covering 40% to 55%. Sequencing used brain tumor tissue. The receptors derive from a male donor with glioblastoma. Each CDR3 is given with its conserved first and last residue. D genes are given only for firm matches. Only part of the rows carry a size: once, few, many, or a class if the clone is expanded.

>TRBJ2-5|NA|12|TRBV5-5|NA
TGTGGCAGCAGCTTGGTGAGCGAGACCCAGTACTTC
CGSSLVSETQYF
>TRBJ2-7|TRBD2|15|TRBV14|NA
TGTGCGAGCAGCCGAGCCGAGGGACTAGCGGGAGAAGAGTACTTC
CASSRAEGLAGEEYF
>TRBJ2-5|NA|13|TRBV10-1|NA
TGCGCCCCTGAGAGGTCCCTTGGGGAGACCCAGTACTTC
CAPERSLGETQYF
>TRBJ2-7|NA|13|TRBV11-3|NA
TGTGCCAGCAGCTTCAGCACAGATTACGTGCAGTACTTC
CASSFSTDYVQYF
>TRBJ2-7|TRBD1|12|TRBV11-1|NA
TGTGTCAGCGGCGGACAGGGGCGCGAGCGGTACTTC
CVSGGQGRERYF
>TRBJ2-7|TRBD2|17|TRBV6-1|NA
TGTGCCAGCAGCACGGGACTAGCGGGACGATACTCCTACGAGCAGTACTTC
CASSTGLAGRYSYEQYF
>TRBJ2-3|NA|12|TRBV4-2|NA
TGTGCCAACAGCCTTCCCACAGATACGCAGTATTTT
CANSLPTDTQYF
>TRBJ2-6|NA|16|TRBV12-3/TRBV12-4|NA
TGTGCCAGCAGTATAGGTCCGTTCTTCGGGGCCAACGTCCTGACTTTC
CASSIGPFFGANVLTF
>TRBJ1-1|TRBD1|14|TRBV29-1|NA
TGCAGCGCCGGGACAGGGGTTTATAACACTGAAGCTTTCTTT
CSAGTGVYNTEAFF
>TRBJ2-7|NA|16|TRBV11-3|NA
TGTGCCAGCAGCTTAGCTCTGGAGGGAGTCTGGTACGAGCAGTACTTC
CASSLALEGVWYEQYF
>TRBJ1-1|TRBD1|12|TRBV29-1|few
TGCAGCGTTGGCCAGGGGGACACTGAAGCTTTCTTT
CSVGQGDTEAFF
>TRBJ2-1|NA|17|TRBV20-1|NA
TGCACTGCTAGAGACGGGCGCATCAGCGGTAAGGGGAATGAGCAGTTCTTC
CTARDGRISGKGNEQFF
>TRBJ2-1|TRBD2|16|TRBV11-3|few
TGTGCCAGCAGCTCCGGGGGGTCGAGCTCCTACAATGAGCAGTTCTTC
CASSSGGSSSYNEQFF
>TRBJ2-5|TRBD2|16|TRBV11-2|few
TGTGCCAGCAGCTGGGAATTACTAGCGGGGCGGGAGACCCAGTACTTC
CASSWELLAGRETQYF
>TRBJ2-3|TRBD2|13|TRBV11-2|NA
TGTGCCAGCAGGAGACTAGCGGGAGATGCGCAGTATTTT
CASRRLAGDAQYF
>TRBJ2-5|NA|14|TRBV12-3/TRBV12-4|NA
TGTGCCAGCAGTGTGCCAGAATCTCAAGAGACCCAGTACTTC
CASSVPESQETQYF
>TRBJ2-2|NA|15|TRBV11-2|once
TGTGCCAGCAGCTTAGTACAGTGGCATATCGGGGAGCTGTTTTTT
CASSLVQWHIGELFF
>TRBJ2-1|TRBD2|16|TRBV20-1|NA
TGCAGTGCCAGTCGACCGGGGCTAGCGGGAATGAATGAGCAGGTCTTC
CSASRPGLAGMNEQVF
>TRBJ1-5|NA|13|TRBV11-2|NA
TGTGCCAGTAGCACACTGATGGACAGTAGCCAGCATTTT
CASSTLMDSSQHF
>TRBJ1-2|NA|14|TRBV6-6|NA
TGTGCCAGCAGTTACTCGTACGGAGGTTATGGCTACACCTTC
CASSYSYGGYGYTF
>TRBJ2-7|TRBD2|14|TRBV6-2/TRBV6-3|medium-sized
TGTGCCAGCAGGCTTGGGGCTAGCGGTTACGAGCAGTACTTC
CASRLGASGYEQYF
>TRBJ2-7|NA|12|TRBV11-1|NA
TGTGCCAGCAACTTAGAGTCACATGAGCAGTACTTC
CASNLESHEQYF
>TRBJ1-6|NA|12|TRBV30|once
TGTGCCTGGGAGGCCTTAAATTCGCCCCTCCACTTT
CAWEALNSPLHF
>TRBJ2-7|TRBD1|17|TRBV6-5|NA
TGTGCCAGCAGTTACCGACAGGGCCGGGCGTCCTCCTACGAGCAGTACTTC
CASSYRQGRASSYEQYF
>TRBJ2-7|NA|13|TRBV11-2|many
TGTGCCAGCAGCTTAAGGGTTATCTCCGAGCAGTACTTC
CASSLRVISEQYF
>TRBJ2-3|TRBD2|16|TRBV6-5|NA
TGTGCCAGCAGTTCCAGACTAGCGGGGAGCACAGATACGCAGTATTTT
CASSSRLAGSTDTQYF
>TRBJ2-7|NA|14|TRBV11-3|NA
TGTGCCAGCAGCTCGGCCAGGGCGCACTATGAGCAGTACTTC
CASSSARAHYEQYF
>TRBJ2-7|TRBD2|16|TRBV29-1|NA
TGCAGCGTATGGAATTGCGGGAGAAGGAGTCGGTACGAGCAGTACTTC
CSVWNCGRRSRYEQYF
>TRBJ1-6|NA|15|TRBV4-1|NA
TGTGCCAGCCGAAACCTGACATCTGGGGTTTCACCCCTCCACTTT
CASRNLTSGVSPLHF
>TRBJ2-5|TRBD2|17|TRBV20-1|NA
TGCAGTGCTAGAGATTCCTCTAGCGGGAGGGGCCAAGAGACCCAGTACTTC
CSARDSSSGRGQETQYF
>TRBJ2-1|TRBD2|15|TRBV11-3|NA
TGTGCCAGCAGCGCGCGAATAGCGGGAGGCAATGAGCAGTTCTTC
CASSARIAGGNEQFF
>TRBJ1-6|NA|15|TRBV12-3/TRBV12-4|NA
TGTGCCAGCAGTCCCATCGGGGGGGTGGATTCACCCCTCCACTTT
CASSPIGGVDSPLHF
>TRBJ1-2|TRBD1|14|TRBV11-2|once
TGTGCCAGCAGCACAGCAGGGGGAGGCTATGGCTACACCTTC
CASSTAGGGYGYTF
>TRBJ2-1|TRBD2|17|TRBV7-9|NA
TGTGGCAGCTGCTCCACTAGCGGCCGACAGCCAAACAATGGGCAGTTCTTC
CGSCSTSGRQPNNGQFF
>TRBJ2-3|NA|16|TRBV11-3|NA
TGTGCCAGCAGCTTATCCACCATACCTAGCACAGATACGCAGTATTTT
CASSLSTIPSTDTQYF
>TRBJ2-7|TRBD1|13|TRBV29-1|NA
TGCAGCGTTTCCGGGACAGGGGGATACGAGCAGTACTTC
CSVSGTGGYEQYF
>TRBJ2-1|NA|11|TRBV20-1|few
TGCAGTGCTAAAGACCGAAATGAGCAGTTCTTC
CSAKDRNEQFF
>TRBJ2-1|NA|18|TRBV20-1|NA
TGCAGTGCTAGAGATCTCGGAGGGACCCCCAGCTCCTACAATGAGCAGTTCTTC
CSARDLGGTPSSYNEQFF
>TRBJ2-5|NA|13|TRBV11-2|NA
TGTGCTAGCAGCTTGGGGGATCAGGAGACCCAGTACTTC
CASSLGDQETQYF
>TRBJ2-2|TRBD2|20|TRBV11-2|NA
TGTGCCAGCACCCCCTCATTCGGCCCAGGGCTAGCGGTAGACACTGGGGAGCTGTTTTTT
CASTPSFGPGLAVDTGELFF
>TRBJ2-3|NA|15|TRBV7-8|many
TGTGCCAGCAGCTTAGCGCTGGGGCACACAGATACGCAGTATTTT
CASSLALGHTDTQYF
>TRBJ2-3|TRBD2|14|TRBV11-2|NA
TGTGCCAGCATCTCCTTTGGGACTAACAGTCGGCAGTATTTT
CASISFGTNSRQYF
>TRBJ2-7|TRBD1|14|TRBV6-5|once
TGTGTCAGCAGTTACTCAGGGGGCTGTTCCGAGCAGTACTTC
CVSSYSGGCSEQYF
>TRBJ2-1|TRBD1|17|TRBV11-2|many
TGTGCCAGCAGCTTAGCAGTAAGGGGGCCTTCGCGCAATGAGCAGTTCTTC
CASSLAVRGPSRNEQFF